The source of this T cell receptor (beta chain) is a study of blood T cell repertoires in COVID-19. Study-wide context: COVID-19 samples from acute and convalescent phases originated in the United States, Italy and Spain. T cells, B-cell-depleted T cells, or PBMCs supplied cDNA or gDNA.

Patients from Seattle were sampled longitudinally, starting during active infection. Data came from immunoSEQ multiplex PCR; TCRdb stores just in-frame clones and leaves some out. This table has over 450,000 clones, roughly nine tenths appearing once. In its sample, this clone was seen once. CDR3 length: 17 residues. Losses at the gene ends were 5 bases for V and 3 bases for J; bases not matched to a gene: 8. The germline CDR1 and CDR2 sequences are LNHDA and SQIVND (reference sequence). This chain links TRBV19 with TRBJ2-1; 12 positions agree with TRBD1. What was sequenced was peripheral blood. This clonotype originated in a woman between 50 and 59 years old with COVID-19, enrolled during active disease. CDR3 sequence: CASSWGTGGASYNEQFF. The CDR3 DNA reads TGTGCCAGTAGTTGGGGGACAGGGGGCGCAAGCTACAATGAGCAGTTCTTC.